These 8 T cell receptor beta chains share one sample of origin, sequenced in a study of T cells in Graves' hyperthyroidism and ophthalmopathy. Amplification yielded TCR beta CDR3 regions, with RNA transcripts as the source. First-round RT-PCR targeting the TCR CDR3 was performed with the HTBI primer set. TCRdb re-derived calls from the multiplex PCR reads in MiXCR, one entry per CDR3 protein. This sample carries over 500,000 distinct CDR3 sequences, over 45% of them seen once, and the ten largest clones take 44%. Input material: peripheral blood or thyroid tissue (not recorded which). These receptors came from an adult woman with Graves' disease, either hyperthyroidism or ophthalmopathy (not recorded which).

This clonotype occurred a few times. The J gene is TRBJ2-6, the V gene TRBV12-3 or TRBV12-4, with 8 nucleotides matching TRBD1. Trimming took 6 bases from V and 0 from J; bases not matched to a gene: 4. This CDR3 is built from 16 residues. The CDR3 loop reads CASRGTGGSGANVLTF. CDR3 nucleotides: TGTGCCAGCAGAGGGACAGGAGGCTCTGGGGCCAACGTCCTGACTTTC.

Ten or more counts support this clonotype. The chain uses TRBV29-1 and TRBJ2-3; D gene unclear. Trimming shortened V by 3 bases and J by 12 bases, and 4 bases separated the two germline ends. The CDR3 is 8 amino acids. Germline values: CDR1 SQVTM, CDR2 ANQGSEA. CDR3 region: CSVDSQYF. The CDR3 nucleotides are TGCAGCGTTGACTCCCAGTATTTT.

This clonotype showed up just once. A single base separates this from a much larger clone, so it may be a read error. This chain links TRBV5-4 with TRBJ2-5, with 10 bases lining up with TRBD2. The CDR3 loop spans 17 amino acids. CDR1 is SGHNT and CDR2 is YYREEE in the germline V gene (reference sequence). CDR3 bases: TGCGCCAGCAGCCAAGATGGGCTAGCGGGAGTTCTAGAGACCCAGTACTTC. Amino acid sequence: CASSQDGLAGVLETQYF. The full variable domain, with the rest looked up from reference TRBV5-4 and TRBJ2-5, is ETGVTQSPTHLIKTRGQQVTLRCSSQSGHNTVSWYQQALGQGPQFIFQYYREEENGRGNFPPRFSGLQFPNYSSELNVNALELDDSALYLCASSQDGLAGVLETQYFGPGTRLLVL.

In this sample, this clonotype turned up many times. A read error may account for a junction end that differs from germline. The chain carries TRBV12-3 or TRBV12-4 and TRBJ2-2; 8 bases fit TRBD2. The CDR3 has 13 residues. CDR3 amino acids: CASRLAGTGELFF. In DNA form, the CDR3 reads TGTGCCAGCAGATTAGCGGGAACCGGGGAGCTGTTTTTT.

This clonotype has just one count. The chain combines TRBV7-3 with TRBJ2-7; 8 bases agree with TRBD1. The CDR3 runs 15 residues. The ends lost 0 bases at V and 3 bases at J; junction bases unmatched: 4. From germline, CDR1 is SGHTA and CDR2 FQGTGA. CDR3 sequence: CASSLTGQVGYEQYF. In nucleotides, the CDR3 is TGTGCCAGCAGCTTAACGGGACAGGTCGGCTACGAGCAGTACTTC.

This clonotype was recorded many times. The V and J genes are TRBV6-5 and TRBJ2-7; D possibly corresponds to TRBD1 (5 bases). V was shortened by 10 bases and J by 4 bases, with 20 bases between the two germline ends. Germline CDR1 is MNHEY and CDR2 is SVGAGI. CDR3 length: 14 residues. CDR3 sequence (DNA): TGTGCCACCACTCCCCGGACAACTCCGTACGAGCAGTACTTC. It specifies CATTPRTTPYEQYF.

In its sample, this clonotype was seen a few times. J is TRBJ2-2 and V is TRBV14, with 10 bases lining up with TRBD2. CDR1 SGHDN and CDR2 FVKESK come from the germline V gene. The CDR3 extends over 16 amino acids. V was pared by 3 bases and J by 4 bases, with 5 bases of the junction left unmatched. CDR3 loop: CASSQLAGAVTGELFF. The DNA for the CDR3 is TGTGCCAGCAGCCAGCTAGCGGGAGCGGTCACCGGGGAGCTGTTTTTT.

The chain employs TRBV7-2 and TRBJ2-5, with 7 bases that match TRBD1. This CDR3 has 14 amino acids. J lost 3 bases, V lost 3 bases, and 4 bases had no gene match. CDR1 and CDR2 from the germline V gene are SGHTA and FQGNSA. The CDR3 loop reads CASSFTGTEETQYF. The CDR3 nucleotides are TGTGCCAGCAGCTTCACAGGGACAGAAGAGACCCAGTACTTC.